In its sample, the clone carrying this T cell receptor (beta chain) was seen a few times. Its specificity is unknown. These data come from a study of response to subunit inactivated influenza vaccine. TCRdb reanalysed the RT-PCR reads using MiXCR and keeps one entry per CDR3 protein. The top ten clones hold 6% to 7% of a sample with roughly 700,000 distinct CDR3 sequences, about 15% of them seen once. This CDR3 comprises 14 residues. The ends were cut back, 5 bases at V and 3 bases at J, with 13 bases in the middle. The germline V gene has CDR1 MGHRA and CDR2 YSYEKL. General study results and limits: There was a suggestion from the authors that each seasonal influenza vaccination recruits few new T cells.

This TCR derives from a middle-aged man who received an inactivated influenza vaccine. The chain carries TRBV4-1 and TRBJ1-1; D may be TRBD1 (6 bases). Sample: PBMCs from blood, taken 14 to 15 days before vaccination. In DNA, the CDR3 is TGCGCCAGCAGCTCAGGGGTTTATGACACTGAAGCTTTCTTT. This sequence encodes CASSSGVYDTEAFF.